The source of this T cell receptor (beta chain) is a study of blood T cell repertoires in COVID-19. Study-level background: Specimens from acute and convalescent COVID-19 originated in the United States, Italy and Spain.

Germline CDR1 and CDR2: SEHNR and FQNEAQ (reference sequence). Trimming removed 4 bases from V and 5 bases from J; junction bases left unmatched: 14. The CDR3 is 16 residues long. Sequencing was performed with immunoSEQ multiplex PCR; in TCRdb, only in-frame clones are kept and a portion is missing. The sample has about 90,000 clones, about 85% seen once. The chain joins TRBV7-9 to TRBJ2-7; 7 bases are shared with TRBD1. The specimen sequenced was peripheral blood. The sequence derives from a woman between 65 and 79 years old with active or convalescent COVID-19. The CDR3 coding sequence is TGTGCCAGCAGCTCCCCGGGACAGCGAGCCCGTGACGAGCAGTACTTC. This sequence encodes CASSSPGQRARDEQYF.